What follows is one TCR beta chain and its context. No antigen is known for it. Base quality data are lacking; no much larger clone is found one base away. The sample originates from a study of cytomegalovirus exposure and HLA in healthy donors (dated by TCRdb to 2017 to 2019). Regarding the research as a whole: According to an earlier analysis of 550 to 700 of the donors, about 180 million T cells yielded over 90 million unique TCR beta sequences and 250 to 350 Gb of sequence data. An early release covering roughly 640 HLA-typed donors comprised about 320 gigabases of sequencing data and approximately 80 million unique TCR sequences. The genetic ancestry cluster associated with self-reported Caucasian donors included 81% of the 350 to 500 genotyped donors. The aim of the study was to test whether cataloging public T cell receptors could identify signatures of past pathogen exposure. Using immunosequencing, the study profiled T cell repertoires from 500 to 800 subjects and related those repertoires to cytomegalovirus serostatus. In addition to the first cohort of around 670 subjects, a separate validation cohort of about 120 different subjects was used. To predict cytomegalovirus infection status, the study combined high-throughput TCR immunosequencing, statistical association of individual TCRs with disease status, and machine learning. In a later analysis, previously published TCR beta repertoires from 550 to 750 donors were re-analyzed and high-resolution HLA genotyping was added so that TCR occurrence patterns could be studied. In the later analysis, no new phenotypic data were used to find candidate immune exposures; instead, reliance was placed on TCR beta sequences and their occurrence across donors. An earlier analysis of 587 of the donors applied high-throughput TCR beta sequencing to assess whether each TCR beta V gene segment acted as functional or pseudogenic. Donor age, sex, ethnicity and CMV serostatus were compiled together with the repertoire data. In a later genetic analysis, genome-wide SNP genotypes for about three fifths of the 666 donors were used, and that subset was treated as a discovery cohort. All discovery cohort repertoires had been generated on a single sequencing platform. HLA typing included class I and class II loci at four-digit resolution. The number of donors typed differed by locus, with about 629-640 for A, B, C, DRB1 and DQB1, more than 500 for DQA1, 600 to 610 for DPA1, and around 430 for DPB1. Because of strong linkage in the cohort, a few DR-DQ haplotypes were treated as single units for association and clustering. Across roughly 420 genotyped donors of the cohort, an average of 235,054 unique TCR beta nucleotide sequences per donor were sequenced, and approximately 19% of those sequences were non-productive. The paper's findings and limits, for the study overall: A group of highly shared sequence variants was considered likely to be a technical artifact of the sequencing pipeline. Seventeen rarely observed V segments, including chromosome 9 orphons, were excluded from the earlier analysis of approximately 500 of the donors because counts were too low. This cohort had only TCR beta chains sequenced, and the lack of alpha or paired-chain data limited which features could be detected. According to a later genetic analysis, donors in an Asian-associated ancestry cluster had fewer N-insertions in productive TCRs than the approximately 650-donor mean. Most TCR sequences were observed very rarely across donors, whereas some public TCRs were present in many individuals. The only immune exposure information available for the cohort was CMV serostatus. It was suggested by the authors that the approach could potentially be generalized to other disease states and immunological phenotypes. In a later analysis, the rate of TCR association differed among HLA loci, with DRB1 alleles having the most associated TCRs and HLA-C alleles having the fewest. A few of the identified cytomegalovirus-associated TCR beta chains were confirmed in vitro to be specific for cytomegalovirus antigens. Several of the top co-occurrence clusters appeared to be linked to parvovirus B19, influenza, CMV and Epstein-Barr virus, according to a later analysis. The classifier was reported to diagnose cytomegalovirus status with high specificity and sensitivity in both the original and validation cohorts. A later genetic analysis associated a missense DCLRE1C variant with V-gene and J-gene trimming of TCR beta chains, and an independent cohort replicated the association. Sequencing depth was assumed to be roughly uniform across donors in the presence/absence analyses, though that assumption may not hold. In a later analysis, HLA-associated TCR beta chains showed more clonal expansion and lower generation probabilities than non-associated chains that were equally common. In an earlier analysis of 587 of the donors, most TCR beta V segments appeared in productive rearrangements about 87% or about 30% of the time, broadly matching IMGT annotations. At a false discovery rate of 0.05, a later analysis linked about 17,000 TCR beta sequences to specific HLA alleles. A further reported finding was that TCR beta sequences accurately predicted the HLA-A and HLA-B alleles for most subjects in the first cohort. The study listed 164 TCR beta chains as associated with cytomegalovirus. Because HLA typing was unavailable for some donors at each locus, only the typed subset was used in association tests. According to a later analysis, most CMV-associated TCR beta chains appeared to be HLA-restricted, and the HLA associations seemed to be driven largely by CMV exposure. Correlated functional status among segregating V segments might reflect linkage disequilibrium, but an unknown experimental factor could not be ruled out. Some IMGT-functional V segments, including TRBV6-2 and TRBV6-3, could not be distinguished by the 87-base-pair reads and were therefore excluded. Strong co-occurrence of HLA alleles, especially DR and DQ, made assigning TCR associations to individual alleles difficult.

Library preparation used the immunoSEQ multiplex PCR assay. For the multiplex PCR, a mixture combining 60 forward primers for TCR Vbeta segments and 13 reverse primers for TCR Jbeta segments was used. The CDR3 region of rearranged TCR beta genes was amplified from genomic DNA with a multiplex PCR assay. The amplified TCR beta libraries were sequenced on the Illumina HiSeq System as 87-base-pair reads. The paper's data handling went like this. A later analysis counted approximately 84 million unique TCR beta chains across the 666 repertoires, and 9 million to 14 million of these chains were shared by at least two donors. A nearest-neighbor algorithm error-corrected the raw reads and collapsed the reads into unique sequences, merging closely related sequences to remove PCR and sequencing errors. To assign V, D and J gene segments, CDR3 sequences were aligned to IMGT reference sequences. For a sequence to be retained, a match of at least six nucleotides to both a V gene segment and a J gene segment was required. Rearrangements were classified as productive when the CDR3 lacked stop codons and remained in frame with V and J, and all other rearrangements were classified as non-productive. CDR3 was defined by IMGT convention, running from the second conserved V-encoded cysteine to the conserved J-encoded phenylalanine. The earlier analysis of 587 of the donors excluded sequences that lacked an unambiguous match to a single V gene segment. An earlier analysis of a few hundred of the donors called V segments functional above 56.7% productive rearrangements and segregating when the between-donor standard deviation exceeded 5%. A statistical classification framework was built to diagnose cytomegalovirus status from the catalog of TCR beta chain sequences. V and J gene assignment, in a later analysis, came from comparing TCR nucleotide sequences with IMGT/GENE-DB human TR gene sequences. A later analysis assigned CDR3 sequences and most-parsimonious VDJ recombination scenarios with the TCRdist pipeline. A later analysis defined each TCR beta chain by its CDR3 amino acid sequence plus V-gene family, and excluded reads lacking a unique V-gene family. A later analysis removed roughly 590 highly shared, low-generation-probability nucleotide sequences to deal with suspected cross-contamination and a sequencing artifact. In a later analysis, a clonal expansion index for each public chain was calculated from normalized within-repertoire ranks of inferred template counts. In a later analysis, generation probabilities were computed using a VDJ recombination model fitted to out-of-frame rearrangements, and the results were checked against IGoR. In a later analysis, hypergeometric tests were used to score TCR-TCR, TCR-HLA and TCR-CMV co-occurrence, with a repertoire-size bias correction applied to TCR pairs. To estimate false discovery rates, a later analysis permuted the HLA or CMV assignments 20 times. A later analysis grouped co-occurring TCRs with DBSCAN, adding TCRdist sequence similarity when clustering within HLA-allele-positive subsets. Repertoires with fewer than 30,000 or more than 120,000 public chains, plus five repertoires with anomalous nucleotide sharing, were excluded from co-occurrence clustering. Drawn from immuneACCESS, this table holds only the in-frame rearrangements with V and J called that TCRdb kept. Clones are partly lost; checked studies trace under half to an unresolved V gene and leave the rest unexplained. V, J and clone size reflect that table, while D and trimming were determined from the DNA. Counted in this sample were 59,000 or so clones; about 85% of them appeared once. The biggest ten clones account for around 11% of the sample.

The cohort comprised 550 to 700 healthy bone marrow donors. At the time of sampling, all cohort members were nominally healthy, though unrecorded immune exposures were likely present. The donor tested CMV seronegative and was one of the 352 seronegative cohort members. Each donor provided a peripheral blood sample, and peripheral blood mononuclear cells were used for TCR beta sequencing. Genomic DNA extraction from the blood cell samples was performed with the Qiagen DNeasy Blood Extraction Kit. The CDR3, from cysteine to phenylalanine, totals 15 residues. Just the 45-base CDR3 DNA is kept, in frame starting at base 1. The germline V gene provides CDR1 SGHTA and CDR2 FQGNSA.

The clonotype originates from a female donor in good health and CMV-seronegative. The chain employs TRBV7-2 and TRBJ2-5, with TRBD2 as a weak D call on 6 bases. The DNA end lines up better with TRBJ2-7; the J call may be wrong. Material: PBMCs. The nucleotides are TGTGCCAGCAGCTTAGGGGCGGGATCCGCCTACGAGCAGTACTTC. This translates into CASSLGAGSAYEQYF.